The T cell receptor (beta chain) described here comes from a study of OX40 agonist ivuxolimab in advanced cancers. The assay was immunoSEQ multiplex PCR, and TCRdb's table has in-frame clones only and misses some. The table has some 100,000 clones, 90% seen once; the top ten hold over 0.3%. Blood was sampled at baseline, cycle 4 day 1, and cycle 7 day 1. Germline V gene lookup returns CDR1 MNHEY and CDR2 SVGAGI. With 6 bases clipped from V and 1 base from J, the junction kept 5 bases outside the gene matches. CDR3 length: 15 residues. The sequenced sample was CD4+ or CD8+ T cells sorted from blood, obtained in a trial of the OX40 agonist ivuxolimab. This receptor was identified in an adult with an advanced solid tumor such as melanoma, head and neck, liver or kidney cancer. This chain uses TRBV6-5 with TRBJ2-2; 7 nucleotides align to TRBD1. The CDR3 DNA sequence: TGTGCCAGCAGAACCGGGACAGTGAACACCGGGGAGCTGTTTTTT. Amino acids: CASRTGTVNTGELFF.